Listed here are 10 T cell receptor beta chains from one sample, sequenced in a study of OX40 agonist ivuxolimab in advanced cancers. The repertoire was sequenced with immunoSEQ multiplex PCR; TCRdb's copy has only in-frame clones and lacks some. This table holds around 60,000 clones, approximately 90% found once. Sample: CD4+ or CD8+ T cells sorted from blood, taken in a trial of the OX40 agonist ivuxolimab. Receptor source: an adult with an advanced solid tumor such as melanoma, head and neck, liver or kidney cancer.

The V and J genes are TRBV11-1 and TRBJ1-1, with D possibly being TRBD1 (5 bases). The CDR3 extends over 13 amino acids. V gave up 5 bases and J gave up 4 bases, with 11 bases separating them. Germline CDR1 reads SGHAT; CDR2 reads FQDESV (reference sequence). This chain's CDR3 is CASSLSGITEAFF. The CDR3 bases are TGTGCCAGCAGCCTCTCAGGGATCACTGAAGCTTTCTTT.

The rearrangement joins TRBV18 to TRBJ2-7; TRBD1 aligns across 7 bases. This CDR3 has 12 amino acids. Trimming cost V 6 bases and J 4 bases; bases outside gene matches: 3. The germline V gene encodes CDR1 KGHSH and CDR2 LQKENI. CDR3 region: CASSLQGYEQYF. The CDR3 region has the DNA TGTGCCAGCTCCTTACAGGGGTACGAGCAGTACTTC.

Of note for this clone: The sample holds other DNA sequences that translate to the same CDR3. The rearrangement uses TRBV19 and TRBJ1-5, with a weak D call TRBD1 (6 bases). The CDR3 covers 14 residues. Germline assignment: CDR1 LNHDA and CDR2 SQIVND (reference sequence). V was clipped by 6 bases and J by 4 bases, with 13 bases between them. The CDR3 sequence: CASSQGQLNQPQHF. The CDR3 coding sequence is TGTGCCAGTAGCCAAGGACAGCTTAATCAGCCCCAGCATTTT.

DNA of the CDR3: TGTGCCAGCAGCGTAGTAGACAGGGGATGGACCGGGGAGCTGTTTTTT. Protein product: CASSVVDRGWTGELFF. V and J are TRBV9 and TRBJ2-2; 8 nucleotides match TRBD1. Per germline, CDR1 SGDLS and CDR2 YYNGEE. V was clipped by 0 bases and J by 5 bases; unmatched bases: 6. The CDR3 consists of 16 residues.

This clone was counted once. The V gene is TRBV27, the J gene TRBJ2-2; D not resolved. CDR3 size: 14 residues. Per germline, CDR1 MNHEY and CDR2 SMNVEV (reference sequence). Trimming removed 5 bases from V and 5 bases from J, with 12 bases in between. The CDR3: CASSQNRQTGELFF. CDR3 bases: TGTGCCAGCAGTCAGAATCGCCAGACCGGGGAGCTGTTTTTT.

The V call is TRBV12-5, the J call TRBJ2-1, with D perhaps TRBD1 or TRBD2 (5 bases each). V lost 3 bases to trimming and J lost 0 bases, with 9 bases between them. CDR3 length: 15 residues. The germline CDR1 and CDR2 sequences are LGHNT and FRNRAP. In nucleotides, the CDR3 is TGTGCTAGTGGTTTAGGTGGGACCTCCTACAATGAGCAGTTCTTC. It yields the protein CASGLGGTSYNEQFF.

This chain joins TRBV21-1 and TRBJ2-1; the table's D call of TRBD1 was not tested on the DNA. TRBV21-1 is noted as a pseudogene. The CDR3 length is 14 residues. The CDR3 nucleotides read TGTGCCAGCGGGGGGACAGGGGCGTTCAATGAGCAGTTCTTC. This sequence encodes CASGGTGAFNEQFF.

V gene TRBV18 combines with J gene TRBJ1-5; D is unresolved. V lost 6 bases and J lost 0, with 6 bases in between. Germline assignment: CDR1 KGHSH and CDR2 LQKENI. This CDR3 spans 13 amino acids. The CDR3 here is CASSSDSNQPQHF. The CDR3 nucleotides read TGTGCCAGCTCTTCTGATAGCAATCAGCCCCAGCATTTT.

The chain employs TRBV5-4 and TRBJ2-5; D might be TRBD2 (5 bases). Germline lookup yields CDR1 SGHNT and CDR2 YYREEE (reference sequence). Trimming shortened V by 0 bases and J by 1 base, and 10 bases separated the two germline ends. The CDR3 has 15 residues. The CDR3 DNA is TGTGCCAGCAGCTTGGGGAGGCCAGGCCAAGAGACCCAGTACTTC. This encodes CASSLGRPGQETQYF.

The V call is TRBV6-5, the J call TRBJ2-5; possibly TRBD1 for D (6 bases). Trimming left V 4 bases short and J 4 bases short, with 10 bases between. The CDR3 has 13 amino acids. Germline assignment: CDR1 MNHEY and CDR2 SVGAGI. CDR3 protein: CASSWIQGETQYF. The CDR3 DNA follows: TGTGCCAGCAGTTGGATACAGGGAGAGACCCAGTACTTC.